This T cell receptor beta chain was sequenced in a study of T cells after yellow fever vaccination. Germline CDR1 and CDR2: SGHVS and FQNEAQ. V was clipped by 1 base and J by 2 bases, with 15 bases between them. This CDR3 contains 17 residues. UMIs and a universal primer site were added when TCR cDNA was made by 5'RACE template switching. MiXCR, applied by TCRdb to the 5' RACE reads, yields one record per CDR3 protein. The sample yields about 350,000 distinct CDR3 sequences, 11% seen once. The origin of this receptor is a young man who received the YFV17D yellow fever vaccine. The sequencing here drew on PBMCs, taken on the day of the first yellow fever vaccination. This chain uses TRBV7-8 with TRBJ1-5; D gene uncertain. For the CDR3, the DNA is TGTGCCAGCAGCTTAGTTGTTGTTCCGGAGGGCAATCAGCCCCAGCATTTT. Translated: CASSLVVVPEGNQPQHF.